This section outlines one T cell receptor beta chain sequence together with its context. The data were taken from a study of beta chain features in type 1 diabetes. CDR3 length: 12 amino acids. V lost 2 bases and J 9 bases, leaving 9 bases between the germline ends. CDR1 is SGHNT, CDR2 YYREEE, per germline (reference sequence). Expressed TCRB transcripts were sequenced because the isolated RNA had all been reverse transcribed beforehand. The repertoire was sequenced with immunoSEQ multiplex PCR; TCRdb's copy has only in-frame clones and lacks some. Of fewer than 900,000 clones listed, about a sixth are singletons. CD4+ naive, central memory, regulatory and stem cell-like memory cells were sorted via CD45RO/CCR7/CD25/CD127/CD95/CD27.

The source is a young woman in good health. The sequencing input was naive CD4+ T cells from blood. The V and J genes are TRBV5-4 and TRBJ2-1; D call uncertain. CDR3 sequence (DNA): TGTGCCAGCAGCTTTCCCTTGAGTGAGCAGTTCTTC. This sequence encodes CASSFPLSEQFF.